These 6 T cell receptor beta chains share one sample of origin, sequenced in a study of beta chain features in type 1 diabetes. TCRB transcripts that were expressed got sequenced, as all of the isolated RNA had been reverse transcribed. Produced via immunoSEQ multiplex PCR; TCRdb's table is partial and in-frame only. The sample carries about 330,000 clones, more than 9.5% recorded once. Sequenced sample: naive CD4+ T cells from blood. All receptors come from a woman in her twenties or thirties in good health.

The table lists this clone with a few counts. The chain uses TRBV4-2 and TRBJ2-3; 9 bases agree with TRBD2. With V trimmed by 4 bases and J by 6 bases, 11 bases remained unmatched. CDR3 size: 16 residues. CDR1 is LGHNA, CDR2 YNFKEQ, per germline. The CDR3, as DNA: TGTGCCAGCAGCCCCGTCTTTGGCGGGAGGGATGATACGCAGTATTTT. Translating gives CASSPVFGGRDDTQYF.

The genes are TRBV28 and TRBJ1-2, with TRBD1 as a possible D gene (6 bases). The CDR3 has 15 amino acids. V lost 8 bases and J 4 bases, leaving 20 bases between the germline ends. The germline V gene encodes CDR1 MDHEN and CDR2 SYDVKM. CDR3 in amino acids: CASHSLGGAGYGYTF. In nucleotides, the CDR3 is TGTGCCAGCCACAGCCTTGGGGGGGCGGGCTATGGCTACACCTTC.

The chain recombines TRBV6-1 with TRBJ2-7; tentatively, D is TRBD2 (5 bases). This CDR3 contains 17 residues. V was pared by 0 bases and J by 0 bases, with 15 bases between. The germline V gene encodes CDR1 MNHNS and CDR2 SASEGT. The CDR3 nucleotides read TGTGCCAGCAGTGAAGCGAGTTTGAGGGATCGCTCCTACGAGCAGTACTTC. Translation: CASSEASLRDRSYEQYF.

This clone was observed a few times. The chain links TRBV19 to TRBJ1-2, with TRBD1 matching 9 bases. This CDR3 is 15 amino acids long. The germline V gene encodes CDR1 LNHDA and CDR2 SQIVND (reference sequence). V was pared by 4 bases and J by 8 bases, with 11 bases of the junction left unmatched. CDR3 DNA sequence: TGTGCCAGTAGTACCGGGGACGGACAGGGGATCGGCTACACCTTC. Translating gives CASSTGDGQGIGYTF.

This clone has only a few counts. The chain has TRBV19 and TRBJ2-1; D possibly corresponds to TRBD2 (5 bases). In germline, CDR1 is LNHDA, CDR2 SQIVND (reference sequence). Trimming removed 1 base at V and 6 bases at J, with 16 bases between. The CDR3 spans 16 residues. DNA for the CDR3: TGTGCCAGTAGTATAGGGCGGGCCCGCAGGTCCAATGAGCAGTTCTTC. It translates to CASSIGRARRSNEQFF.

The V call is TRBV10-3, the J call TRBJ2-7; 8 bases fit TRBD2. There are 14 residues in the CDR3. Germline V CDR1 and CDR2: ENHRY, SYGVKD. J lost 4 bases, V lost 4 bases, and 6 bases had no gene match. CDR3 nucleotides: TGTGCCATCAGTGCCCAGCGGGGGCAGTACGAGCAGTACTTC. Translating gives CAISAQRGQYEQYF.